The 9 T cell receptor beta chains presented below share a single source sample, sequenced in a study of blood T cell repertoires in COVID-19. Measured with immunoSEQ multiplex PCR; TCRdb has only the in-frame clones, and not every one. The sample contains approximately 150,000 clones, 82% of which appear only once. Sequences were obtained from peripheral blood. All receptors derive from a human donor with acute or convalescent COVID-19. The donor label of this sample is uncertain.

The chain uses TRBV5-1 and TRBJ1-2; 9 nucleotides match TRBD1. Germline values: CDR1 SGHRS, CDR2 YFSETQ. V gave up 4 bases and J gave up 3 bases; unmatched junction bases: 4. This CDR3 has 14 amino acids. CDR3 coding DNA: TGCGCCAGCAGCGACCGACAGGGGGACTATGGCTACACCTTC. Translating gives CASSDRQGDYGYTF.

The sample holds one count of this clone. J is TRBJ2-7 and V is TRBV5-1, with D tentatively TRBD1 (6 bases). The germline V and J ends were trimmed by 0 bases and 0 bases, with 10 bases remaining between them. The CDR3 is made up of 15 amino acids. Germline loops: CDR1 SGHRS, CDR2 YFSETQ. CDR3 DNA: TGCGCCAGCAGCTTGGCCACAGGGATCTCCTACGAGCAGTACTTC. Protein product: CASSLATGISYEQYF.

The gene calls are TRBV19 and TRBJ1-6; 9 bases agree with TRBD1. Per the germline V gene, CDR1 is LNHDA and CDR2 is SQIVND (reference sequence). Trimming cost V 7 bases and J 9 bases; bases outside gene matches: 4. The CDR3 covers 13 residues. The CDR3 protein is CASNLDRGSPLHF. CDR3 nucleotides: TGTGCCAGTAATTTGGACAGGGGTTCACCCCTCCACTTT.

CDR3 bases: TGTGCCAGCAGCTTAGTGGGCATTAAGAACACTGAAGCTTTCTTT. The encoded protein is CASSLVGIKNTEAFF. J is TRBJ1-1 and V is TRBV7-2, with D hard to call. Deletions cut 1 base from V and 1 base from J, with 10 bases between. CDR1 and CDR2 from the germline V gene are SGHTA and FQGNSA. The CDR3 is made up of 15 amino acids. The complete variable domain, with remaining parts taken from reference TRBV7-2 and TRBJ1-1, reads GAGVSQSPSNKVTEKGKDVELRCDPISGHTALYWYRQSLGQGLEFLIYFQGNSAPDKSGLPSDRFSAERTGGSVSTLTIQRTQQEDSAVYLCASSLVGIKNTEAFFGQGTRLTVV.

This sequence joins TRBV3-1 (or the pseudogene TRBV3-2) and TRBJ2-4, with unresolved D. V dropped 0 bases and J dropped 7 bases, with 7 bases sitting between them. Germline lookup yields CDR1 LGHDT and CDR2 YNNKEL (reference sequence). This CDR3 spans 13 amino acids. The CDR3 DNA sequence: TGTGCCAGCAGCCAAGAGTCTGTGAACATTCAGTACTTC. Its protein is CASSQESVNIQYF.

In nucleotides, the CDR3 is TGTGCCAGCAGCCGGGAGCGCACTGAAGCTTTCTTT. Amino acids: CASSRERTEAFF. The genes are TRBV6-5 and TRBJ1-1; no firm D call. Trimming removed 6 bases from V and 4 bases from J, with 9 bases in between. The germline CDR1 and CDR2 sequences are MNHEY and SVGAGI. The CDR3 contains 12 residues.

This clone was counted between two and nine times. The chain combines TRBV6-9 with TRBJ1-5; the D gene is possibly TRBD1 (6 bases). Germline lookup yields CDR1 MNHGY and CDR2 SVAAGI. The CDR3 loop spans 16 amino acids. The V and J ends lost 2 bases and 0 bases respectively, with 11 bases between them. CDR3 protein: CASSYVRDTSNQPQHF. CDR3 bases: TGTGCCAGCAGTTATGTCCGGGACACTAGCAATCAGCCCCAGCATTTT.

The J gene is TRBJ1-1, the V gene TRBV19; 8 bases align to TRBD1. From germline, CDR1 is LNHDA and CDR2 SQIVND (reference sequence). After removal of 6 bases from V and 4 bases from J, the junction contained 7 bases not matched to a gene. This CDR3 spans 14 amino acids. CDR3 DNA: TGTGCCAGTAGAGCAGGGGGCGTAGGCACTGAAGCTTTCTTT. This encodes CASRAGGVGTEAFF.

CDR3 sequence (DNA): TGTGCCACCAGCAGAGATCGAGACAGGGGTCAGTTCTTC. It codes for CATSRDRDRGQFF. The V gene is TRBV15, the J gene TRBJ2-1; TRBD1 matches 8 bases. With V trimmed by 0 bases and J by 13 bases, 5 bases remained unmatched. The germline CDR1 and CDR2 sequences are LNHNV and YYDKDF (reference sequence). CDR3 length: 13 residues.